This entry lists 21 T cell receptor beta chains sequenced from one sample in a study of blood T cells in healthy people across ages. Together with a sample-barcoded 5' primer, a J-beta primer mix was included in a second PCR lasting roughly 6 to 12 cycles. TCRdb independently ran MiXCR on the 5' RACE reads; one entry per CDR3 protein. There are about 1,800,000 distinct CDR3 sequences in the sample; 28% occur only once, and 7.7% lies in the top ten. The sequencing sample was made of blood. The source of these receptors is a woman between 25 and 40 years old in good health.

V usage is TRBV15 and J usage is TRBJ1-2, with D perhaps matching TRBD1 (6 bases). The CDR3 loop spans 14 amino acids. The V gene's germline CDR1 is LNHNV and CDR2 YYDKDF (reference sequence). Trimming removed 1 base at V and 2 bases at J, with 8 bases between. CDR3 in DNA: TGTGCCACCAGCAGAGCCAGGGGCAACTATGGCTACACCTTC. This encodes CATSRARGNYGYTF. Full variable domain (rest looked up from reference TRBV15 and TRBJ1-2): DAMVIQNPRYQVTQFGKPVTLSCSQTLNHNVMYWYQQKSSQAPKLLFHYYDKDFNNEADTPDNFQSRRPNTSFCFLDIRSPGLGDTAMYLCATSRARGNYGYTFGSGTRLTVV.

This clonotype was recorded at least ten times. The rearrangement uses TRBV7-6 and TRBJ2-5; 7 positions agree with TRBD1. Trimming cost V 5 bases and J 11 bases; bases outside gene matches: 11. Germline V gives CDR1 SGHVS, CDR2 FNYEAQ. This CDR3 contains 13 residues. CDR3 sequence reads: CASSDNRQGRQYF. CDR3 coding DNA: TGTGCCAGCAGCGATAATCGACAGGGCAGGCAGTACTTC.

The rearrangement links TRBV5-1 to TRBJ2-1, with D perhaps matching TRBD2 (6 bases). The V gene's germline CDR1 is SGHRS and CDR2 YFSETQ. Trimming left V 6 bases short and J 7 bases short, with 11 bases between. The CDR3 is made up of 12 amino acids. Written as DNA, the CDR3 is TGCGCCAGCACCCTAGCGACAAATGAGCAGTTCTTC. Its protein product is CASTLATNEQFF.

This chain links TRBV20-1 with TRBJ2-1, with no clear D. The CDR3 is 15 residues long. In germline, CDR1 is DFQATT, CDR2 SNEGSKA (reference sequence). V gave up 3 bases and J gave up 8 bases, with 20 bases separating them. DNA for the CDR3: TGCAGTGCTAGGGATCTCGGACGCCTCACGGATGAGCAGTTCTTC. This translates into CSARDLGRLTDEQFF.

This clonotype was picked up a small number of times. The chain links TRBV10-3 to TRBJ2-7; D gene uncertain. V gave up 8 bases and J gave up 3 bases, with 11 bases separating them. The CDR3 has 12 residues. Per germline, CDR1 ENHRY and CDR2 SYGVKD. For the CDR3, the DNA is TGTGCCATCGGCGCTAACTACTACGAGCAGTACTTC. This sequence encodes CAIGANYYEQYF.

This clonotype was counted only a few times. The CDR3 here is CASSPGAGGNGYEQYF. As DNA, the CDR3 is TGCGCCAGCAGCCCGGGGGCAGGGGGCAATGGCTACGAGCAGTACTTC. The rearrangement links TRBV5-1 to TRBJ2-7; 8 bases are shared with TRBD1. There are 16 residues in the CDR3. J lost 3 bases, V lost 4 bases, and 12 bases had no gene match. Looked up from germline, CDR1 is SGHRS and CDR2 is YFSETQ.

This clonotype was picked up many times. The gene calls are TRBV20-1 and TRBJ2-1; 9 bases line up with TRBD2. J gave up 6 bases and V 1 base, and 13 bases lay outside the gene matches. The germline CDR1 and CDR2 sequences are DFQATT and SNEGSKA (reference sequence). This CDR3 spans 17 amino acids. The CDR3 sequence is CSARGPGIAGVANEQFF. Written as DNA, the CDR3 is TGCAGTGCTAGAGGGCCGGGAATAGCGGGAGTAGCCAATGAGCAGTTCTTC.

The DNA of the CDR3 is TGCGCCAGACAGGCGGGGGAAGGCACAGATACGCAGTATTTT. Amino acids: CARQAGEGTDTQYF. The chain joins TRBV5-1 to TRBJ2-3, with 7 bases matching TRBD2. This CDR3 region has 14 residues. Losses at the gene ends were 8 bases for V and 1 base for J; bases not matched to a gene: 7. Germline lookup yields CDR1 SGHRS and CDR2 YFSETQ.

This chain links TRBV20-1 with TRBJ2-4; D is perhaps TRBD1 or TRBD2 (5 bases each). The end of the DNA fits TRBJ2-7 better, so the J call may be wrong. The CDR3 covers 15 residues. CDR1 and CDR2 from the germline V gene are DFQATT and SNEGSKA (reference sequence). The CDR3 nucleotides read TGCAGTGCTAGATCTCCGGGGACGGTTTCCTACGAGCAGTACTTC. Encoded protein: CSARSPGTVSYEQYF.

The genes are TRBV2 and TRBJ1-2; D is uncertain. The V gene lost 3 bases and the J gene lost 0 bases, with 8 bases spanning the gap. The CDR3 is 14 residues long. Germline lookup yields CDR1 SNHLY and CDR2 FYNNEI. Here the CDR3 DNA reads TGTGCCAGCAGTGATTCGTCGGCTAACTATGGCTACACCTTC. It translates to CASSDSSANYGYTF. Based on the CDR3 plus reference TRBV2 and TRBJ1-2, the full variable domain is EPEVTQTPSHQVTQMGQEVILRCVPISNHLYFYWYRQILGQKVEFLVSFYNNEISEKSEIFDDQFSVERPDGSNFTLKIRSTKLEDSAMYFCASSDSSANYGYTFGSGTRLTVV.

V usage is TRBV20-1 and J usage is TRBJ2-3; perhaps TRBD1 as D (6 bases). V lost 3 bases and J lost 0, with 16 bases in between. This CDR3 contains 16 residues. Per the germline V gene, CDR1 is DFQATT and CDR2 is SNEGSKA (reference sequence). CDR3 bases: TGCAGTGCTAGTCAGGGGTCACGCACTAGCACAGATACGCAGTATTTT. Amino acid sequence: CSASQGSRTSTDTQYF.

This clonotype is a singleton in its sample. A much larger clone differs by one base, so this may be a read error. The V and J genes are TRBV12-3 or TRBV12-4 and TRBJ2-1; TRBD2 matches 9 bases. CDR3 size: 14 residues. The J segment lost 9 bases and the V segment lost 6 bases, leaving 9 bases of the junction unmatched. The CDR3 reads CASSPSGRRSEQFF. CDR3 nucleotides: TGTGCCAGCAGCCCCAGCGGGAGGAGGAGTGAGCAGTTCTTC.

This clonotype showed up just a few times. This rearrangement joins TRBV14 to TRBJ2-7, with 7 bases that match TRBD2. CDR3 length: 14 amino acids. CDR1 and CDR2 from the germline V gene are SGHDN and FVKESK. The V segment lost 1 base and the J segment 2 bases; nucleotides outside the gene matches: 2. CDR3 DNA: TGTGCCAGCAGCCAAGTCGGGGGGACCTACGAGCAGTACTTC. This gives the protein CASSQVGGTYEQYF.

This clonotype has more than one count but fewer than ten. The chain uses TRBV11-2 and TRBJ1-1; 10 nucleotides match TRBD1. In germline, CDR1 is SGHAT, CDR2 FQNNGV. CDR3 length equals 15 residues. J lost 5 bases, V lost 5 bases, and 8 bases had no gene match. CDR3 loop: CASSLNGQGGTEAFF. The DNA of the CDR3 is TGTGCCAGCAGCCTTAACGGACAGGGGGGGACTGAAGCTTTCTTT.

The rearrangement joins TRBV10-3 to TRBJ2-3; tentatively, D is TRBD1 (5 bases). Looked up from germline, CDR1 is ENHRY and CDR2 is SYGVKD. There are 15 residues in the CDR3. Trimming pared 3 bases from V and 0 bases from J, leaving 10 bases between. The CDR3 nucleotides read TGTGCCATCAGTGAAGGGGTCACTAGCACAGATACGCAGTATTTT. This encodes CAISEGVTSTDTQYF.

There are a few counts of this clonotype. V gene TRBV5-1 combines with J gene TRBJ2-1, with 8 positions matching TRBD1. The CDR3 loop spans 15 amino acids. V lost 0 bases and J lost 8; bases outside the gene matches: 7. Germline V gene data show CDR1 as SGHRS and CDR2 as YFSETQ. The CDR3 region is CASSLDSGGSDEQFF. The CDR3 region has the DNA TGCGCCAGCAGCTTGGATTCAGGGGGCTCCGATGAGCAGTTCTTC.

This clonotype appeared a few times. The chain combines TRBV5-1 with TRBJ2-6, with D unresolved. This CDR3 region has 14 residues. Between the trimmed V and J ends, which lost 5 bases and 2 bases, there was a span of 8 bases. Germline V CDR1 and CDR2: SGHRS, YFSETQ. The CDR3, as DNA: TGCGCCAGCAGTACAGTCCCTGGGGCCAACGTCCTGACTTTC. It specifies CASSTVPGANVLTF. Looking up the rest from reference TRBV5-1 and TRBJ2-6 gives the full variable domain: KAGVTQTPRYLIKTRGQQVTLSCSPISGHRSVSWYQQTPGQGLQFLFEYFSETQRNKGNFPGRFSGRQFSNSRSEMNVSTLELGDSALYLCASSTVPGANVLTFGAGSRLTVL.

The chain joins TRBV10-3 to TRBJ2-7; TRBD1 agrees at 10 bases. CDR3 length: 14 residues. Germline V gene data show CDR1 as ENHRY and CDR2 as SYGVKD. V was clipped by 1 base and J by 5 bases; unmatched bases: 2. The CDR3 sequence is CAISEFGTGDEQYF. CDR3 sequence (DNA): TGTGCCATCAGTGAGTTTGGGACAGGGGACGAGCAGTACTTC.

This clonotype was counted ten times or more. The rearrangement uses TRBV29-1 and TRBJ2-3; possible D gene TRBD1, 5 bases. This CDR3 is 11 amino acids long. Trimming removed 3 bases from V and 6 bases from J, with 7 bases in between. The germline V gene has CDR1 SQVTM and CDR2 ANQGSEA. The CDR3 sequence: CSVESGDTQYF. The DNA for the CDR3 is TGCAGCGTTGAGTCAGGGGATACGCAGTATTTT.

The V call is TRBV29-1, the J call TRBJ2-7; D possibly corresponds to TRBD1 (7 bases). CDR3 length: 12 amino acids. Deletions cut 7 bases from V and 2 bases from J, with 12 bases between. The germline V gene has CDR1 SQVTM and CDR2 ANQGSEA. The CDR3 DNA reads TGCAGCGCCGGAGGGGGCGCCTACGAGCAGTACTTC. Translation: CSAGGGAYEQYF.

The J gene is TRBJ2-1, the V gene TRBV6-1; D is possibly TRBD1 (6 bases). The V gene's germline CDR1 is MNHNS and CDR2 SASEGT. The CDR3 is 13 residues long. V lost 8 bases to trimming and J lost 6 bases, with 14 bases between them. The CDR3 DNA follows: TGTGCCAGCGGTGCCACAGGGCTCAATGAGCAGTTCTTC. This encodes CASGATGLNEQFF.